The clone carrying this TCR beta chain has a handful of counts. Its antigen remains unknown. The sample is drawn from a study of cytomegalovirus exposure and HLA in healthy donors. Study results and caveats: The majority of CMV-associated TCR beta chains were reported as apparently HLA-restricted in a later analysis. V- and J-gene trimming of TCR beta was linked (in a later analysis) to a missense DCLRE1C variant. Fewer N-insertions than the roughly 670-donor mean were reportedly shown by an Asian-associated ancestry cluster in a later analysis. More clonal expansion characterized HLA-associated TCR beta chains than equally common others in a later analysis.

CDR1 and CDR2 from the germline V gene are MNHEY and SVGAGI. The CDR3 consists of 12 residues. V dropped 5 bases and J dropped 4 bases, with 7 bases sitting between them. The PCR used 60 Vbeta and 13 Jbeta primers. Only in-frame clones appear in the TCRdb table, and some are missing; sequencing was by immunoSEQ multiplex PCR. In the table there are over 120,000 clones, more than 9.5% of which are singletons. Sequenced sample: PBMCs. The TCR sequence derives from a man between 50 and 59 years old in good health and CMV-seronegative. The chain carries TRBV6-5 and TRBJ2-3; the D is unclear. CDR3 in amino acids: CASSRSPDTQYF. DNA of the CDR3: TGTGCCAGCAGTCGTAGTCCAGATACGCAGTATTTT.